The rows below give T cell receptor beta chains drawn from one sample of a study of T cell responses to AZD1222 COVID-19 vaccine. Method: immunoSEQ multiplex PCR; TCRdb's copy keeps in-frame clones and lacks some. The sample has roughly 110,000 clones, roughly 90% seen once. Sequencing was performed on peripheral blood, taken on day 0 of AZD1222 vaccination. The receptors come from an adult in good health. The CDR3 runs from the conserved cysteine through the conserved F or W. The D gene is left open where the match is weak. The size field is filled for only some rows; it gives once, few, many or a size class.

clone_size j_call d_call v_call cdr3_nt cdr3_aa
once TRBJ2-1 TRBD1 TRBV27 TGTGCCAGCAGTTTCGGGACAGGGTTCTACAATGAGCAGTTCTTC CASSFGTGFYNEQFF
NA TRBJ1-2 NA TRBV19 TGTGCCAGTAGTATACAGGGGAACTATGGCTACACCTTC CASSIQGNYGYTF
NA TRBJ1-1 TRBD1 TRBV5-8 TGTGCCAGCAGCTGGGGGGACAGGGTCACTGAAGCTTTCTTT CASSWGDRVTEAFF
NA TRBJ2-5 NA TRBV20-1 TGCAGTGCTTACCAAGAGACCCAGTACTTC CSAYQETQYF
NA TRBJ1-1 TRBD1 TRBV5-1 TGCGCCAGCAGACCGGGACAGGGCTCGAGAACTGAAGCTTTCTTT CASRPGQGSRTEAFF
NA TRBJ1-4 NA TRBV6-5 TGTGCCAGCAGTAATACGCGGGGTTTTGGTGAAAAACTGTTTTTT CASSNTRGFGEKLFF
NA TRBJ1-1 NA TRBV6-5 TGTGCCAGCAGTTTGCCGGGGAACACTGAAGCTTTCTTT CASSLPGNTEAFF
NA TRBJ2-2 NA TRBV10-3 TGTGCCATTTCCCCAGACATTACCGGGGAGCTGTTTTTT CAISPDITGELFF
few TRBJ1-6 TRBD1 TRBV11-2 TGTGCCAGCAGCCCGGGCCCAGACAGGGTTGAGAATTCACCCCTCCACTTT CASSPGPDRVENSPLHF
once TRBJ2-1 NA TRBV18 TGTGCCAGCTCACCACTTGACATTTACAATGAGCAGTTCTTC CASSPLDIYNEQFF
NA TRBJ2-7 NA TRBV12-3/TRBV12-4 TGTGCCAGCTTTGATGGGGGTGAGCAGTACTTC CASFDGGEQYF
NA TRBJ1-2 NA TRBV5-6 TGTGCCAGCTTAGGGAACTATGGCTACACCTTC CASLGNYGYTF
NA TRBJ2-5 NA TRBV19 TGTGCCAGTAGTATCGGGGGGACACTCCAAGAGACCCAGTACTTC CASSIGGTLQETQYF
NA TRBJ2-5 TRBD2 TRBV5-1 TGCGCCAGCAGCCCGCCAGGGACTAGCGGGATACAAGAGACCCAGTACTTC CASSPPGTSGIQETQYF
NA TRBJ2-7 NA TRBV2 TGTGCCAGCAGTGGGCAGCCCTACGAGCAGTACTTC CASSGQPYEQYF
once TRBJ2-1 TRBD2 TRBV15 TGTGCCACCAGCCGGGATAGCGGGCCCTACAATGAGCAGTTCTTC CATSRDSGPYNEQFF